This T cell receptor beta chain was found in a study of T cells in Graves' hyperthyroidism and ophthalmopathy. Whole-study results and caveats: Researchers found most expanded thyroid clonotypes above 0.001 in blood as well. Before onset, ophthalmopathy was predicted by the model a median 6.5 months earlier.

Disease duration was under 3 months in the ophthalmopathy patients, who also had a Clinical Activity Score of at least 3 and a NOSPECS grade of at least 4. Diagnoses were made from clinical symptoms, serum measures (thyroxine and TRAb), thyroid ultrasound and orbital computed tomography. V lost 4 bases and J lost 0, with 13 bases in between. The CDR3 contains 15 residues. The germline CDR1 and CDR2 sequences are SGHDN and FVKESK. Researchers took RNA transcripts and amplified the TCR beta CDR3 regions from them. TCR CDR3 regions were first amplified by RT-PCR with HTBI primers. Each CDR3 protein is one row after TCRdb ran MiXCR on the multiplex PCR reads. The sample gives approximately 380,000 distinct CDR3 sequences, over 12% of which show up once; approximately 29% is in the top ten. This clonotype turned up a few times. What it binds is not known.

The chain employs TRBV14 and TRBJ2-7; the D is unclear. The TCR was taken from a man between 50 and 59 years old with Graves' ophthalmopathy. The material sequenced was blood. Here the CDR3 DNA reads TGTGCCAGCAGCCCGATCCAGACGTCCTCCTACGAGCAGTACTTC. This gives the protein CASSPIQTSSYEQYF.